This record covers a single TCR beta chain. The target antigen is unknown. The conserved phenylalanine or tryptophan normally closing the CDR3 is absent here, so this likely arose from a read error. The CDR3 runs to 14 residues. Trimming took 7 bases from V and 10 from J; bases not matched to a gene: 14. The V gene's germline CDR1 is MNHEY and CDR2 SVGAGI. The data were obtained in a study of cytomegalovirus exposure and HLA in healthy donors. Findings of the study overall: Most of the TCR beta V segments (in an earlier analysis) were productive either about 87% or about 30% of the time. Information on immune exposure was restricted to one variable (CMV serostatus). Usually a TCR sequence was rare, but some public TCRs were found in many donors.

With 60 Vbeta and 13 Jbeta primers, the PCR was carried out. TCRdb's table, derived via immunoSEQ multiplex PCR, lists solely in-frame clones and lacks some. This sample has more than 85,000 clones, with nearly 85% found just once. Material: PBMCs. The receptor was derived from a man between 18 and 29 years old in good health and CMV-seronegative. V gene TRBV6-5 combines with J gene TRBJ1-2, with 8 bases fitting TRBD1. In DNA form, the CDR3 reads TGTGCCAGCATCCCCCGGCGCGGGCAGGGGGCCTACACCCTC. It is translated as CASIPRRGQGAYTL.